This TCR beta chain was recorded in a study of shared clonotypes between healthy human individuals. Germline loops: CDR1 SNHLY, CDR2 FYNNEI. The CDR3 extends over 13 amino acids. The assay was immunoSEQ multiplex PCR, and TCRdb's table has in-frame clones only and misses some. The sample lists over a million clones, roughly 70% seen once, with about 1.5% in the top ten. CD4+ cells yielded CD45RA+ naive and CD45RA-negative memory subsets. A word on this clone: A read error may produce the germline difference seen at one junction end.

J is TRBJ2-5 and V is TRBV2, with 8 bases aligning to TRBD2. The material sequenced was memory CD4+ T cells sorted from blood. As to subset: CD45RA-negative fraction. The origin of this receptor is a man between 18 and 35 years old in good health. CDR3 loop: CASSPTQRESQYF. The CDR3 region has the DNA TGTGCCAGCAGTCCCACCCAGCGGGAGAGCCAGTACTTC.